This T cell receptor beta chain was profiled in a study of early T cells in non-severe SARS-CoV-2 infection. Turning to the study itself: It was bulk RNA from unsorted whole blood that was sequenced, and the chains were unpaired.

Unique molecular identifiers were added to individual cDNA molecules. TCRdb analysed the 5' RACE reads with MiXCR anew, one entry per CDR3 protein. The repertoire includes fewer than 65,000 distinct CDR3 sequences, 9.3% of them detected once, and roughly 20% sits in the top ten. Study conclusions and caveats: Matches to VDJdb favored anti-spike CD8 responses and missed private and CD4 specificities.

This clonotype was counted ten times or more. Its antigen remains unidentified. Germline assignment: CDR1 DFQATT and CDR2 SNEGSKA (reference sequence). The CDR3 is 16 amino acids. J gave up 2 bases and V 1 base, and 8 bases lay outside the gene matches. The chain uses TRBV20-1 and TRBJ2-3; 8 bases match TRBD2. Sequences were obtained from whole blood. The source is an adult who was a healthcare worker with PCR-confirmed SARS-CoV-2 infection or an uninfected control (not recorded which). This CDR3 reads CSARGGGGGPTDTQYF. CDR3 nucleotides: TGCAGTGCTAGAGGTGGCGGCGGGGGGCCCACAGATACGCAGTATTTT.